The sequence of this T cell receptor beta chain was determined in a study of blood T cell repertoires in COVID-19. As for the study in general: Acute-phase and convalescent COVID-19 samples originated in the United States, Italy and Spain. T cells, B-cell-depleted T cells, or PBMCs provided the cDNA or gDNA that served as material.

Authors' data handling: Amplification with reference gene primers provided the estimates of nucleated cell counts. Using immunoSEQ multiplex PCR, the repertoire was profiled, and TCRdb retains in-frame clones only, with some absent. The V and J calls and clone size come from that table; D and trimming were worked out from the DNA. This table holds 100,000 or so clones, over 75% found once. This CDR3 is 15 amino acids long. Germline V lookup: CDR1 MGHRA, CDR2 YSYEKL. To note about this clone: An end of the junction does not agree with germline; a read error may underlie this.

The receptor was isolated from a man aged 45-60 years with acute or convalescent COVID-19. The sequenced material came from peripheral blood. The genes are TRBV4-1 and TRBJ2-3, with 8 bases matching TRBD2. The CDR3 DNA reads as TGCGCCCGCAGCCCGGGGGGGGACCTCACAGATACGCAGTATTTT. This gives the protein CARSPGGDLTDTQYF.